The 27 T cell receptor beta chains listed next were all sequenced from one sample in a study of cytomegalovirus exposure and HLA in healthy donors (dated by TCRdb to 2017 to 2019). To prepare the library, the immunoSEQ multiplex PCR assay was applied. The multiplex PCR relied on a mix of 60 forward primers for TCR Vbeta segments and 13 reverse primers for TCR Jbeta segments. Sourced from immuneACCESS, this table was stored by TCRdb with only in-frame sequences that have V and J called. A share of the clones is absent; for the studies checked, an unresolved V gene accounts for under half, and the remainder has no known explanation. Per the sample table, the count is just under 90,000 clones. The top ten hold 4.5% to 6.5% of the sample. Sequencing was performed on PBMCs. Receptors originate from a girl under 18 in good health and CMV-seropositive.

As regards this clone: Other DNA sequences in the sample encode the same CDR3. The genes are TRBV13 and TRBJ1-6; the D is unclear. CDR1 and CDR2 (germline): PRHDT, FYEKMQ (reference sequence). This CDR3 spans 14 amino acids. V dropped 5 bases and J dropped 4 bases, with 9 bases sitting between them. CDR3 protein: CASSPPGYNSPLHF. The CDR3 DNA sequence: TGTGCCAGCAGCCCCCCGGGGTATAATTCACCCCTCCACTTT.

V and J are TRBV28 and TRBJ2-3; weak D call: TRBD1 (5 bases). V was trimmed by 2 bases and J by 11 bases, leaving 11 bases between them. CDR1 is MDHEN, CDR2 SYDVKM, per germline. This CDR3 comprises 12 residues. In DNA form, the CDR3 reads TGTGCCAGCAGTTTAATGGGGCCCGGGCAGTATTTT. Its translation is CASSLMGPGQYF.

The chain joins TRBV10-3 to TRBJ1-5; D might be TRBD1 (6 bases). The CDR3 is made up of 14 amino acids. The V end lost 6 bases, the J end lost 4 bases, and 13 bases lay between the germline ends. Germline V gene data show CDR1 as ENHRY and CDR2 as SYGVKD. The CDR3 DNA sequence: TGTGCCATCAGCCCAGGGGCGCCTAATCAGCCCCAGCATTTT. It is translated as CAISPGAPNQPQHF.

V is TRBV4-1 and J is TRBJ2-1; D is perhaps TRBD2 (5 bases). Trimming removed 1 base from V and 4 bases from J, with 14 bases in between. This CDR3 is 16 amino acids long. Germline V lookup: CDR1 MGHRA, CDR2 YSYEKL. CDR3 sequence: CASSQGGSGVYNEQFF. CDR3 in DNA: TGCGCCAGCAGCCAAGGAGGGTCCGGGGTATACAATGAGCAGTTCTTC.

The chain has TRBV6-5 and TRBJ1-1; D might be TRBD1 (6 bases). Germline lookup yields CDR1 MNHEY and CDR2 SVGAGI. The CDR3 is 15 amino acids. Trimming removed 2 bases from V and 3 bases from J, with 13 bases in between. The CDR3 coding sequence is TGTGCCAGCAGTTACCAGGGGACGGTAGACACTGAAGCTTTCTTT. Its protein product is CASSYQGTVDTEAFF.

The J gene is TRBJ1-2, the V gene TRBV6-5; D unresolved. The V gene's germline CDR1 is MNHEY and CDR2 SVGAGI. Deletions cut 5 bases from V and 6 bases from J, with 13 bases between. The CDR3 runs 13 residues. The chain's CDR3 is CASSPYGEDGYTF. For the CDR3, the DNA is TGTGCCAGCAGTCCCTACGGGGAAGATGGCTACACCTTC.

The chain carries TRBV4-1 and TRBJ2-5, with 15 bases matching TRBD2. The CDR3 runs 18 residues. Germline V lookup: CDR1 MGHRA, CDR2 YSYEKL. Trimming took 0 bases from V and 2 from J; bases not matched to a gene: 4. The chain's CDR3 is CASSQDVGLAGGQETQYF. Here the CDR3 DNA reads TGCGCCAGCAGCCAAGATGTGGGACTAGCGGGGGGACAAGAGACCCAGTACTTC.

The V call is TRBV6-5, the J call TRBJ2-2, with D possibly being TRBD2 (6 bases). CDR3 size: 15 residues. Per the germline V gene, CDR1 is MNHEY and CDR2 is SVGAGI. V lost 6 bases, J lost 6 bases, and 17 bases lay in between. DNA for the CDR3: TGTGCCAGCAGCTTGACGGGAGCCGTCGCCGGGGAGCTGTTTTTT. Protein product: CASSLTGAVAGELFF.

The chain links TRBV6-4 to TRBJ1-2; tentatively, D is TRBD1 (6 bases). Per germline, CDR1 MRHNA and CDR2 SNTAGT. This CDR3 contains 14 residues. The ends were cut back, 3 bases at V and 8 bases at J, with 16 bases in the middle. The CDR3 loop is CASSETGSGLGYTF. CDR3 DNA: TGTGCCAGCAGTGAAACAGGGAGCGGATTGGGCTACACCTTC.

CDR3 residues: CSVEVRETVETQYF. The CDR3, as DNA: TGCAGCGTTGAGGTTAGGGAGACGGTGGAGACCCAGTACTTC. This chain uses TRBV29-1 with TRBJ2-5, with D possibly matching TRBD2 (5 bases). Trimming left V 3 bases short and J 5 bases short, with 16 bases between. The germline V gene has CDR1 SQVTM and CDR2 ANQGSEA. The CDR3 is 14 residues long.

The chain joins TRBV9 to TRBJ1-6; 10 bases map to TRBD1. With V trimmed by 3 bases and J by 6 bases, 6 bases remained unmatched. CDR1 is SGDLS and CDR2 is YYNGEE in the germline V gene. This CDR3 contains 16 residues. The CDR3 loop is CASSGQGAPGNSPLHF. For the CDR3, the DNA is TGTGCCAGCAGCGGACAGGGGGCGCCTGGTAATTCACCCCTCCACTTT.

The CDR3 here is CASSQDTVYEQYF. DNA of the CDR3: TGCGCCAGCAGCCAAGATACAGTCTACGAGCAGTACTTC. The chain uses TRBV4-3 and TRBJ2-7; no firm D call. V lost 0 bases, J lost 3 bases, and 6 bases lay in between. The germline V gene encodes CDR1 LGHNA and CDR2 YSLEER. The CDR3 has 13 amino acids.

The J gene is TRBJ1-1, the V gene TRBV7-9; 8 bases line up with TRBD1. From germline, CDR1 is SEHNR and CDR2 FQNEAQ (reference sequence). CDR3 length equals 15 residues. Germline trimming cut 5 bases from V and 1 base from J; bases unmatched to any gene: 6. In nucleotides, the CDR3 is TGTGCCAGCAGCGACCGACAGGGGAGGAACACTGAAGCTTTCTTT. This translates into CASSDRQGRNTEAFF.

The chain has TRBV28 and TRBJ2-1; TRBD2 matches at 10 bases. This CDR3 is built from 15 residues. CDR1 is MDHEN and CDR2 is SYDVKM in the germline V gene. V lost 6 bases and J lost 9; bases outside the gene matches: 11. The DNA for the CDR3 is TGTGCCAGCAGGGATACTAGCGGGGCGGGGACTGAGCAGTTCTTC. Translation: CASRDTSGAGTEQFF.

This chain joins TRBV25-1 and TRBJ2-7, with 7 bases matching TRBD1. Germline V gives CDR1 MGHDK, CDR2 SYGVNS. Trimming at V came to 3 bases and at J to 2 bases, leaving 7 bases not matched to a gene. The CDR3 has 15 amino acids. The CDR3 here is CASSDRQGATYEQYF. CDR3 DNA: TGTGCCAGCAGTGATCGACAGGGCGCAACCTACGAGCAGTACTTC.

The J gene is TRBJ2-1, the V gene TRBV25-1; no firm D call. Looked up from germline, CDR1 is MGHDK and CDR2 is SYGVNS. V lost 6 bases, J lost 4 bases, and 16 bases lay in between. This CDR3 has 15 residues. The chain's CDR3 is CASSGRVNSYNEQFF. The CDR3 bases are TGTGCCAGCAGCGGCCGGGTCAACTCGTACAATGAGCAGTTCTTC.

The chain joins TRBV9 to TRBJ2-7; D perhaps matches TRBD2 (7 bases). This CDR3 has 16 residues. The V and J ends lost 3 bases and 2 bases respectively, with 18 bases between them. Germline V gives CDR1 SGDLS, CDR2 YYNGEE. The CDR3 protein is CASSDPPGGPAYEQYF. The CDR3 DNA reads as TGTGCCAGCAGCGACCCCCCGGGGGGCCCGGCCTACGAGCAGTACTTC.

The V and J genes are TRBV9 and TRBJ1-1; TRBD1 aligns across 9 bases. The junction had 1 base not matched to a gene; V was cut back by 3 bases and J by 7 bases. The CDR3 has 12 residues. Germline values: CDR1 SGDLS, CDR2 YYNGEE. CDR3 region: CASSETGGEAFF. In DNA, the CDR3 is TGTGCCAGCAGCGAGACAGGGGGTGAAGCTTTCTTT.

The J gene is TRBJ2-1, the V gene TRBV27, with D possibly matching TRBD1 (5 bases). Per germline, CDR1 MNHEY and CDR2 SMNVEV (reference sequence). The CDR3 sequence is 15 residues long. Trimming left V 3 bases short and J 0 bases short, with 9 bases between. The CDR3 region has the DNA TGTGCCAGCAGTTTGGCAGGGCCCTCCTACAATGAGCAGTTCTTC. It codes for CASSLAGPSYNEQFF.

With regard to this clone: Different DNA sequences within this sample yield the same CDR3. The V call is TRBV7-9, the J call TRBJ1-6; the match to TRBD1 covers 7 bases. The ends lost 5 bases at V and 8 bases at J; junction bases unmatched: 0. CDR3 length: 12 residues. CDR1 and CDR2 from the germline V gene are SEHNR and FQNEAQ (reference sequence). In DNA form, the CDR3 reads TGTGCCAGCAGCGACAGGGATTCACCCCTCCACTTT. Encoded protein: CASSDRDSPLHF.

The chain carries TRBV18 and TRBJ1-1; no firm D call. The V gene lost 2 bases and the J gene lost 0 bases, with 10 bases spanning the gap. Germline V gene lookup returns CDR1 KGHSH and CDR2 LQKENI. This CDR3 is 15 amino acids long. CDR3 region: CASSPIPVMNTEAFF. CDR3 sequence (DNA): TGTGCCAGCTCACCAATCCCAGTAATGAACACTGAAGCTTTCTTT.

The chain links TRBV6-1 to TRBJ1-2; no reliable D call. Germline CDR1 MNHNS, CDR2 SASEGT. The V end lost 0 bases, the J end lost 7 bases, and 15 bases lay between the germline ends. This CDR3 is built from 15 residues. DNA of the CDR3: TGTGCCAGCAGTGAAGCGGTGGAGGGAACCGGTGGCTACACCTTC. This encodes CASSEAVEGTGGYTF.

V is TRBV4-1 and J is TRBJ1-1; D call uncertain. The CDR3 spans 14 residues. CDR1 is MGHRA, CDR2 YSYEKL, per germline. Trimming removed 0 bases from V and 7 bases from J, with 12 bases in between. The CDR3 coding sequence is TGCGCCAGCAGCCAAGAAAGATTAGGAGTTGAAGCTTTCTTT. Its translation is CASSQERLGVEAFF.

This chain joins TRBV7-2 and TRBJ2-7; D may be TRBD2 (5 bases). Trimming shortened V by 3 bases and J by 3 bases, and 12 bases separated the two germline ends. CDR1 and CDR2 (germline): SGHTA, FQGNSA. The CDR3 is 14 amino acids. CDR3 sequence (DNA): TGTGCCAGCAGCTTTTTAATCCGGGACTACGAGCAGTACTTC. This sequence encodes CASSFLIRDYEQYF. The entire variable domain, with the rest obtained from reference TRBV7-2 and TRBJ2-7, is as follows: GAGVSQSPSNKVTEKGKDVELRCDPISGHTALYWYRQSLGQGLEFLIYFQGNSAPDKSGLPSDRFSAERTGGSVSTLTIQRTQQEDSAVYLCASSFLIRDYEQYFGPGTRLTVT.

V is TRBV6-5 and J is TRBJ1-6; the match to TRBD1 covers 7 bases. Germline CDR1 reads MNHEY; CDR2 reads SVGAGI. V dropped 5 bases and J dropped 9; count of bases not matched to a gene: 7. The CDR3 runs to 14 residues. As DNA, the CDR3 is TGTGCCAGCAGTCGGACAGGTGGTTCTTCACCCCTCCACTTT. Amino acids: CASSRTGGSSPLHF.

The chain carries TRBV7-9 and TRBJ2-2, with TRBD1 identical over 8 bases. The CDR3 sequence is 16 residues long. With V trimmed by 5 bases and J by 4 bases, 9 bases remained unmatched. Per the germline V gene, CDR1 is SEHNR and CDR2 is FQNEAQ (reference sequence). The CDR3, as DNA: TGTGCCAGCAGCCCGCCGACAGGGGCGGTCACCGGGGAGCTGTTTTTT. The encoded protein is CASSPPTGAVTGELFF.

The genes are TRBV4-3 and TRBJ2-1; possible D gene TRBD1, 6 bases. With 1 base removed from V and 8 bases from J, the gap between germline ends came to 12 bases. This CDR3 has 14 residues. The germline gives CDR1 LGHNA, CDR2 YSLEER. CDR3 DNA: TGCGCCAGCAGCCAAGGGGATGGGGGCTATGAGCAGTTCTTC. Translation: CASSQGDGGYEQFF.